These 28 T cell receptor beta chains were sequenced from one sample in a study of cytomegalovirus exposure and HLA in healthy donors. PCR was performed using 60 Vbeta and 13 Jbeta primers. Using immunoSEQ multiplex PCR, the repertoire was profiled, and TCRdb retains in-frame clones only, with some absent. The sample records 200,000 or so clones, 76% being singletons. Sequenced input: PBMCs. The receptors here all came from a young man in good health and CMV-seronegative.

The rearrangement uses TRBV6-5 and TRBJ1-2; 7 nucleotides agree with TRBD1. V lost 3 bases to trimming and J lost 6 bases; unmatched junction nucleotides: 4. The CDR3 runs 13 residues. Germline V CDR1 and CDR2: MNHEY, SVGAGI. The CDR3 loop reads CASSYETGNGYTF. The CDR3 nucleotides are TGTGCCAGCAGTTATGAGACAGGGAATGGCTACACCTTC.

This CDR3 is CASSPTSNHQETQYF. For the CDR3, the DNA is TGTGCCAGTAGTCCCACTAGCAATCACCAAGAGACCCAGTACTTC. This chain joins TRBV19 and TRBJ2-5, with D possibly matching TRBD2 (6 bases). The CDR3 consists of 15 residues. Germline V gene lookup returns CDR1 LNHDA and CDR2 SQIVND (reference sequence). V was pared by 5 bases and J by 0 bases, with 13 bases between.

This chain links TRBV15 with TRBJ1-2; 7 nucleotides line up with TRBD1. The CDR3 runs 15 residues. The germline V gene has CDR1 LNHNV and CDR2 YYDKDF (reference sequence). Trimming removed 1 base from V and 2 bases from J; junction bases left unmatched: 4. This CDR3 is CATSRGQGPNYGYTF. The CDR3 nucleotides read TGTGCCACCAGCAGAGGACAGGGCCCCAACTATGGCTACACCTTC.

This clone was found a few times. V gene TRBV5-1 combines with J gene TRBJ1-6; D is undetermined. CDR1 is SGHRS, CDR2 YFSETQ, per germline. CDR3 length: 15 amino acids. V lost 2 bases and J 5 bases, leaving 11 bases between the germline ends. CDR3 protein: CASSLVTGDNSPLHF. The CDR3 DNA follows: TGCGCCAGCAGCTTAGTTACCGGGGATAATTCACCCCTCCACTTT.

The chain uses TRBV2 and TRBJ1-5; 8 positions match TRBD1. Germline loops: CDR1 SNHLY, CDR2 FYNNEI. V lost 2 bases to trimming and J lost 4 bases; unmatched junction nucleotides: 4. The CDR3 loop spans 15 amino acids. For the CDR3, the DNA is TGTGCCAGCAGTGAACAGGGGGCGATGAATCAGCCCCAGCATTTT. It specifies CASSEQGAMNQPQHF. The whole variable domain, filled in from reference TRBV2 and TRBJ1-5, reads EPEVTQTPSHQVTQMGQEVILRCVPISNHLYFYWYRQILGQKVEFLVSFYNNEISEKSEIFDDQFSVERPDGSNFTLKIRSTKLEDSAMYFCASSEQGAMNQPQHFGDGTRLSIL.

The chain is built from TRBV9 and TRBJ2-1, with 7 bases fitting TRBD2. Per germline, CDR1 SGDLS and CDR2 YYNGEE. The CDR3 consists of 14 residues. The ends lost 0 bases at V and 9 bases at J; junction bases unmatched: 6. The CDR3 DNA reads TGTGCCAGCAGCGTAGAGGGGCTAGCGGCTGAGCAGTTCTTC. Translation: CASSVEGLAAEQFF.

The V call is TRBV7-2, the J call TRBJ2-1; 9 bases line up with TRBD2. Unmatched junction bases numbered 3, after V lost 1 base and J lost 2 bases. CDR3 length: 16 amino acids. CDR1 SGHTA and CDR2 FQGNSA come from the germline V gene. CDR3 loop: CASSLVSSGTYNEQFF. In nucleotides, the CDR3 is TGTGCCAGCAGCTTAGTGTCTAGCGGGACCTACAATGAGCAGTTCTTC.

The chain uses TRBV5-6 and TRBJ2-1; TRBD1 aligns across 10 bases. CDR3 length equals 14 residues. Germline CDR1 is SGHDT and CDR2 is YYEEEE. V lost 0 bases, J lost 6 bases, and 0 bases stayed unmatched. The CDR3 nucleotides read TGTGCCAGCAGCTTGGGGACAGGGGGCAATGAGCAGTTCTTC. Its protein is CASSLGTGGNEQFF.

The V gene is TRBV5-5, the J gene TRBJ2-7, with 7 bases aligning to TRBD2. This CDR3 is built from 15 residues. With V trimmed by 0 bases and J by 7 bases, 10 bases remained unmatched. Germline values: CDR1 SGHKS, CDR2 YYEKEE (reference sequence). The CDR3 here is CASSLATAGAGEQYF. CDR3 DNA sequence: TGTGCCAGCAGCTTGGCCACCGCGGGAGCGGGGGAGCAGTACTTC.

This sequence joins TRBV29-1 and TRBJ1-1; D possibly corresponds to TRBD1 (6 bases). This CDR3 is built from 10 residues. Germline V gene data show CDR1 as SQVTM and CDR2 as ANQGSEA. Trimming pared 7 bases from V and 11 bases from J, leaving 14 bases between. This chain's CDR3 is CSADTGFAFF. The CDR3 region has the DNA TGCAGCGCCGACACAGGGTTTGCTTTCTTT. The full variable domain, its missing parts supplied by reference TRBV29-1 and TRBJ1-1, is SAVISQKPSRDICQRGTSLTIQCQVDSQVTMMFWYRQQPGQSLTLIATANQGSEATYESGFVIDKFPISRPNLTFSTLTVSNMSPEDSSIYLCSADTGFAFFGQGTRLTVV.

The chain links TRBV11-2 to TRBJ2-7, with D perhaps matching TRBD2 (6 bases). The CDR3 consists of 15 residues. Per germline, CDR1 SGHAT and CDR2 FQNNGV. Trimming left V 5 bases short and J 0 bases short, with 14 bases between. The CDR3 protein is CASSNSGLSSYEQYF. CDR3 nucleotides: TGTGCCAGCAGCAATAGCGGACTTAGCTCCTACGAGCAGTACTTC.

The chain recombines TRBV19 with TRBJ2-1, with 10 bases lining up with TRBD2. Trimming removed 7 bases from V and 0 bases from J; junction bases left unmatched: 6. This CDR3 spans 16 amino acids. Germline V gene sequence: CDR1 LNHDA, CDR2 SQIVND (reference sequence). The CDR3 nucleotides are TGTGCCAGTATCCGACGGACTAGCGGCTCCTACAATGAGCAGTTCTTC. Translation gives CASIRRTSGSYNEQFF. The complete variable domain, with remaining parts taken from reference TRBV19 and TRBJ2-1, reads DGGITQSPKYLFRKEGQNVTLSCEQNLNHDAMYWYRQDPGQGLRLIYYSQIVNDFQKGDIAEGYSVSREKKESFPLTVTSAQKNPTAFYLCASIRRTSGSYNEQFFGPGTRLTVL.

The chain combines TRBV11-2 with TRBJ2-7; unclear D gene. The length of the CDR3 is 13 residues. V was cut by 5 bases and J by 3 bases, with 11 bases left in between. Germline values: CDR1 SGHAT, CDR2 FQNNGV. CDR3 coding DNA: TGTGCCAGCAGCCTTAGATATGTCTACGAGCAGTACTTC. Its translation is CASSLRYVYEQYF.

The chain links TRBV27 to TRBJ2-1; TRBD1 matches at 7 bases. Unmatched junction bases numbered 10, after V lost 3 bases and J lost 2 bases. Germline assignment: CDR1 MNHEY and CDR2 SMNVEV (reference sequence). CDR3 length: 17 residues. CDR3 residues: CASSFPSGQKTYNEQFF. CDR3 DNA: TGTGCCAGCAGTTTCCCCTCGGGACAGAAAACCTACAATGAGCAGTTCTTC.

The V gene is TRBV27, the J gene TRBJ1-1; 8 positions agree with TRBD1. J lost 1 base, V lost 6 bases, and 4 bases had no gene match. Germline V gives CDR1 MNHEY, CDR2 SMNVEV (reference sequence). This CDR3 has 14 amino acids. In DNA form, the CDR3 reads TGTGCCAGCAGCCACGGACAGGGGAACACTGAAGCTTTCTTT. Translation gives CASSHGQGNTEAFF.

This clone was observed a handful of times. The V and J genes are TRBV4-2 and TRBJ2-2; 10 nucleotides align to TRBD2. J was trimmed by 5 bases and V by 0 bases; bases with no gene match: 6. Germline CDR1 and CDR2: LGHNA and YNFKEQ. This CDR3 has 17 amino acids. CDR3 DNA sequence: TGTGCCAGCAGCCAAGAGGCTAGCGGGGGCGTGACCGGGGAGCTGTTTTTT. Encoded protein: CASSQEASGGVTGELFF.

This clone has a single count. This chain connects TRBV15 to TRBJ2-7; 7 bases are shared with TRBD1. J lost 6 bases, V lost 5 bases, and 10 bases had no gene match. This CDR3 is 14 amino acids long. Germline-derived CDR1 and CDR2 are LNHNV and YYDKDF (reference sequence). The CDR3 spells CATSVGQLNPEQYF. The CDR3 region has the DNA TGTGCCACCAGCGTGGGACAGTTAAACCCCGAGCAGTACTTC.

CDR3 in amino acids: CASSPRDWSTGELFF. CDR3 sequence (DNA): TGTGCCAGCAGCCCCCGGGACTGGTCCACCGGGGAGCTGTTTTTT. The V gene is TRBV7-9, the J gene TRBJ2-2, with D tentatively TRBD2 (6 bases). The CDR3 has 15 residues. Germline V gene lookup returns CDR1 SEHNR and CDR2 FQNEAQ (reference sequence). V was clipped by 5 bases and J by 4 bases, with 14 bases between them.

The chain couples TRBV4-2 to TRBJ2-1; TRBD2 matches at 11 bases. There are 14 residues in the CDR3. The J segment lost 10 bases and the V segment lost 6 bases, leaving 8 bases of the junction unmatched. Germline-derived CDR1 and CDR2 are LGHNA and YNFKEQ. The CDR3 DNA sequence: TGTGCCAGCAGGACTAGCGGGACTCCCACAGAGCAGTTCTTC. It encodes CASRTSGTPTEQFF.

The chain is built from TRBV18 and TRBJ2-3; possible D gene TRBD1, 5 bases. CDR1 is KGHSH and CDR2 is LQKENI in the germline V gene. This CDR3 contains 17 residues. V lost 6 bases to trimming and J lost 3 bases, with 22 bases between them. The CDR3 DNA reads TGTGCCAGCTCTCCAAGGGGATCGACCACTATTACAGATACGCAGTATTTT. Translated, it gives CASSPRGSTTITDTQYF.

J is TRBJ2-1 and V is TRBV28; D unresolved. The germline V gene has CDR1 MDHEN and CDR2 SYDVKM. The length of the CDR3 is 10 residues. With 4 bases removed from V and 13 bases from J, the gap between germline ends came to 8 bases. As DNA, the CDR3 is TGTGCCAGCAGTTCCCCTCCCCAGTTCTTC. Translating gives CASSSPPQFF.

The genes are TRBV28 and TRBJ1-1, with 11 bases identical to TRBD1. Germline CDR1 MDHEN, CDR2 SYDVKM. The CDR3 is made up of 15 amino acids. The J segment lost 5 bases and the V segment lost 6 bases, leaving 8 bases of the junction unmatched. CDR3 protein: CASSGQGAVGTEAFF. CDR3 in DNA: TGTGCCAGCAGCGGACAGGGGGCCGTGGGGACTGAAGCTTTCTTT.

The rearrangement joins TRBV10-1 to TRBJ1-2; D gene unclear. Germline loops: CDR1 WNHNN, CDR2 SYGVQD (reference sequence). V gave up 2 bases and J gave up 7 bases, with 11 bases separating them. CDR3 length equals 13 residues. The CDR3 reads CASSEVRQGGYTF. CDR3 nucleotide sequence: TGCGCCAGCAGTGAGGTCAGACAAGGTGGCTACACCTTC.

This chain joins TRBV16 and TRBJ2-7; 9 bases line up with TRBD1. This CDR3 region has 15 residues. Trimming removed 0 bases from V and 6 bases from J; junction bases left unmatched: 6. CDR1 and CDR2 from the germline V gene are KGHSY and FQNENV. For the CDR3, the DNA is TGTGCCAGCAGCCAATCGACAGGGGGGACCCTCGAGCAGTACTTC. Protein: CASSQSTGGTLEQYF.

The chain links TRBV5-6 to TRBJ2-2; 9 positions agree with TRBD2. Germline CDR1 and CDR2: SGHDT and YYEEEE. This CDR3 spans 17 amino acids. Losses at the gene ends were 4 bases for V and 6 bases for J; bases not matched to a gene: 13. CDR3 sequence reads: CASSPVWAGGSAGELFF. The CDR3, as DNA: TGTGCCAGCAGCCCCGTATGGGCGGGAGGGAGCGCCGGGGAGCTGTTTTTT.

The chain carries TRBV19 and TRBJ2-2, with TRBD2 matching 10 bases. The V gene's germline CDR1 is LNHDA and CDR2 SQIVND (reference sequence). The length of the CDR3 is 14 residues. J lost 3 bases, V lost 6 bases, and 1 base had no gene match. CDR3 sequence (DNA): TGTGCCAGTAGACTAGCGGGGCACACCGGGGAGCTGTTTTTT. Residues: CASRLAGHTGELFF.

This clone was detected a few times. One junction end disagrees with the germline gene, perhaps due to a read error. The chain uses TRBV7-3 and TRBJ2-2; TRBD2 aligns across 8 bases. This CDR3 is built from 16 residues. The germline CDR1 and CDR2 sequences are SGHTA and FQGTGA. The CDR3 reads CASSVTSGGRTGELFF. The CDR3 nucleotides are TGTGCCAGCAGCGTAACTAGCGGAGGTCGGACCGGGGAGCTGTTTTTT.

This chain links TRBV27 with TRBJ2-1; tentatively, D is TRBD2 (5 bases). V was trimmed by 5 bases and J by 6 bases, leaving 17 bases between them. This CDR3 region has 15 residues. In germline, CDR1 is MNHEY, CDR2 SMNVEV (reference sequence). CDR3 loop: CASSASGTWSNEQFF. DNA for the CDR3: TGTGCCAGCAGTGCGAGCGGAACATGGTCCAATGAGCAGTTCTTC.